This T cell receptor (beta chain) is drawn from a study of shared clonotypes between healthy human individuals (dated by TCRdb to 2020 to 2021). Describing the broader study: Three men and a couple of women, aged 18 to 49 years, made up the cohort. Between about 0.9 and 10 billion PBMCs per donor were obtained by leukapheresis. The study deeply sequenced blood TCR repertoires of about five healthy adults to estimate repertoire size and the extent of clonotype sharing between individuals. For each donor, CD4 naive and CD4 memory were each given three plates, CD8 naive was given two plates, and CD8 memory was given one plate. To increase sequencing depth and limit assay-specific biases, TCR repertoire library preparation and sequencing were carried out by different laboratories using diverse techniques. Overall study results and their limits: The small number of donors limited the genetic and exposure-history diversity represented. Larger estimated clonotype richness was generally found for naive subsets than for memory subsets. Sampling was restricted to blood, and TCR repertoires in tissues likely differ from the TCR repertoires found in blood. Even with the large sequencing depth, rarefaction of the sorted-subset datasets indicated that sequencing was incomplete. Pairwise subsampling led to the expectation that sequencing depth would affect the degree of clonotype sharing among donors. Sharing across several donors was observed for approximately 4.6% of naive CD4, 3% to 3.5% of naive CD8, about 2.3% of memory CD4, and about 0.39% of memory CD8 clonotypes. Compared with non-shared clonotypes, the clonotypes found in all four sorted-subset donors had higher generation probabilities.

For the CD8 naive samples, CD45RO-negative cells were positively selected for CCR7, yielding a CD45RA+CCR7+ population from which TemRA cells were excluded. The donors were healthy, HIV-negative adults with no recently reported acute infections or vaccinations. Every donor was a Caucasian adult residing in Nashville, Tennessee, USA. Blood was collected by leukapheresis, and PBMCs were isolated by Ficoll-Histopaque density gradient centrifugation and then cryopreserved in liquid nitrogen vapor phase. Analytical flow cytometry was used to check the purity and quantity of every magnetically sorted T cell population. From each sorted fraction, genomic DNA was isolated and quantified by UV absorbance on a Nanodrop 2000c. As concerns this clone: There is no known antigen for this receptor. The input lacks base qualities; no much larger clone sits a single base away. The same CDR3 can be traced to other DNA sequences in this sample.

V gives up 4 bases and J gives up 1 base, and the segment between their germline ends measures 5 bases. CDR1 and CDR2 are drawn from the germline V gene: SGHAT, FQNNGV. The CDR3 covers 12 residues, taking in both the cysteine and the phenylalanine. This entry keeps only the CDR3 DNA: 36 bases, framed from base 1. Using the deep immunoSEQ assay, multiplex PCR amplified TCR CDR3 regions from genomic DNA. Extracted genomic DNA from each cell subset was spread evenly across all wells of several immunoSEQ 96-well plates, with each plate serving as a replicate. Each replicate PCR for sorted subsets received about 180 ng genomic DNA, equal to about 29,000 T cell genomes. Purified libraries were measured with a Qubit 3.0 fluorometer, size-checked on a Bioanalyzer 2100, and measured again with the KAPA Library Quantification kit. A separate single-read 150-cycle Illumina NextSeq 550 flow cell was used to sequence each immunoSEQ 96-well plate. In the paper's pipeline: Because the immunoSEQ output included only junctional sequences and no quality scores, the filtering could not be the same as the filtering used for full-length reads. To assign V/J genes and CDR3, sequences were annotated against IMGT germline references using PyIR, a Python wrapper for IgBLAST v1.9. Reads were removed for weak V/J assignments (E-value above 1e-6), missing CDR3, stop codons, out-of-frame junctions, or ambiguous translated residues. V3J clonotypes were defined as sequences sharing the same inferred V gene, J gene, and CDR3 amino acid sequence. The percentage overlap between two repertoires was calculated by dividing the number of shared unique clonotypes by the size of the smaller repertoire. Repertoire richness was assessed with RTK rarefaction, the Chao1 estimator, and Recon v2.1 estimates of unobserved clonotypes. Generation probabilities were computed with OLGA for all TCRbeta clonotypes obtained by the gDNA method from several donors. TCRdb provides this immuneACCESS table in a form limited to in-frame rearrangements. Some clones are lacking; in checked studies, under half of them reflect an unresolved V gene, and why the rest are absent is not known. From that table come the V and J calls and clone size; the DNA was used to work out D and trimming. The sample table lists about 750,000 clones, 90% to 95% of them with a count of one. The ten most abundant clones make up less than 25% of the sample.

The origin of this receptor is a man aged 25-40 years in good health. Material: naive CD8+ T cells sorted from blood. Taken with the paper, the label for cell subset or site translates to: CD45RA+CCR7+. The rearrangement combines TRBV11-2 with TRBJ2-7; the D gene remains uncertain. The sequence in DNA is TGTGCCAGCAGCTCCTTATCCTACGAGCAGTACTTC. The translation is CASSSLSYEQYF. With all but the CDR3 taken from the reference TRBV11-2 and TRBJ2-7 genes, the full variable domain is: EAGVAQSPRYKIIEKRQSVAFWCNPISGHATLYWYQQILGQGPKLLIQFQNNGVVDDSQLPKDRFSAERLKGVDSTLKIQPAKLEDSAVYLCASSSLSYEQYFGPGTRLTVT.